This T cell receptor beta chain is from a study of Ad26.COV2.S vaccination and SARS-CoV-2 variants (dated by TCRdb to the early 2020s). Turning to the overall study: Donors in the vaccine arm were drawn from COV1001, a multicentre, randomized, double-blind, placebo-controlled phase I-IIa trial testing Ad26.COV2.S in healthy adults. Dosing of Ad26.COV2.S was intramuscular, at either 5x10^10 or 1x10^11 viral particles, delivered as one shot or as two shots spaced 56 days apart. TCRbeta repertoire sequencing served as the tool for gauging how specific and how broad the SARS-CoV-2-reactive T cell receptors were following Ad26.COV2.S vaccination. A total of 32 samples were included in the TCR-sequenced set, comprising around 19 Ad26.COV2.S vaccine recipients, 5 placebo recipients and 8 SARS-CoV-2 convalescent individuals. Trial participants were randomized into five groups of five, in which low-dose or high-dose Ad26.COV2.S was given once or twice, or placebo was given on both occasions. Throughout the experiments and outcome assessment, investigators stayed blinded to trial group allocation.

The study at large found these results: Compared with placebo recipients, Ad26.COV2.S recipients showed higher spike-specific TCR breadth (P = 0.0014). Substantial breadth of spike-specific CD8+ and CD4+ T cell responses was reported after vaccination. Comparable non-spike TCR breadth was observed between vaccine and placebo recipients, consistent with only spike being contained in the vaccine. Comparing responses between vaccine doses or regimens was not something the study was powered to do. The authors noted that the TCR breadth and depth analyses may have underestimated total T cell responses.

The treatment or condition label for this specimen denotes: 15 to 20 received Ad26.COV2.S at low or high dose, single or two shots; roughly five received placebo; per-sample allocation not given. For vaccine and placebo recipients, the sequenced repertoires came from samples collected on day 63 after the first injection. Cohort 1b enrolled 25 or so adults aged 18-55 years at a single site in Boston, USA, between 29 July and 7 August 2020. As a vaccine, Ad26.COV2.S was a replication-incompetent adenovirus type 26 vector that expressed a prefusion-stabilized SARS-CoV-2 spike protein derived from the original Wuhan strain. CDR3 length: 14 amino acids, cysteine to phenylalanine. The kept DNA is CDR3 alone, 42 bases in frame from the first base. V was cut back by 1 base and J by 6 bases, leaving a gap of 9 bases between them. CDR1 and CDR2, looked up from the germline V gene (reference sequence), are LGHDT and YNNKEL.

The immunoSEQ Assay was the method used to sequence TCRbeta CDR3 regions. After extraction, genomic DNA underwent amplification by bias-controlled multiplex PCR, followed by high-throughput sequencing. From the authors' description of their analysis: To quantify the absolute abundance of every unique TCRbeta CDR3 region, sequences were collapsed and filtered. T cell fraction was estimated by normalizing TCRbeta template counts to usable DNA, with usable DNA measured through amplification of reference genes found in all nucleated cells. Repertoire TCRs were annotated as SARS-CoV-2-specific when V gene, CDR3 amino acid sequence and J gene were exactly matched to a known reactive TCR set. The reference SARS-CoV-2 TCR set was derived from MIRA and filtered for enrichment in COVID-19-positive ImmuneCODE repertoires, a step that removed public or cross-reactive TCRs. Using the MIRA antigens, annotated TCRs were further analysed by specific ORF or by position within an ORF. Depth was the summed frequency of annotated unique rearrangements, while breadth was defined as annotated unique rearrangements over total unique productive rearrangements. TCR breadth was compared between groups using two-sided Wilcoxon rank-sum tests. The table comes from immuneACCESS by way of TCRdb, which keeps in-frame sequences with V and J called. Part of the clones is missing from these tables; in studies checked, under half for an unresolved V gene and the rest for unknown reasons. D and trimming come from the DNA, and the V and J calls and clone size come from that table. The sample table shows fewer than 400,000 clones, and 88% are seen once. Clones ranked in the top ten supply approximately 3.7% of the sample.

Notes on this clone: Its specific antigen is unknown. No base quality information exists; no much larger clone differs at one position.

Sequenced here: peripheral blood, sampled in a trial of Ad26.COV2.S vaccine versus placebo. The receptor was isolated from a person between 18 and 60 years old who received the Ad26.COV2.S COVID-19 vaccine or a placebo. Recombination connected TRBV3-1 (or the pseudogene TRBV3-2) to TRBJ2-2; the D gene cannot be resolved reliably. CDR3 reads: CASSQGGVSGELFF. In nucleotide form, the sequence is TGTGCCAGCAGCCAAGGAGGAGTTTCCGGGGAGCTGTTTTTT.